What follows is one T cell receptor (beta chain) and its context. Assay used: immunoSEQ multiplex PCR; TCRdb lists only in-frame clones, some missing. The sample lists roughly 90,000 clones; roughly 80% were seen once. V was trimmed by 7 bases and J by 6 bases, leaving 10 bases between them. Germline loops: CDR1 MDHEN, CDR2 SYDVKM. This CDR3 is 12 amino acids long. These data come from a study of blood T cell repertoires in COVID-19. Study-wide background: COVID-19 samples, acute and convalescent, were from the United States, Italy and Spain.

This rearrangement joins TRBV28 to TRBJ1-5; D is ambiguous. The sequence came from a human donor in a cohort sampled during active COVID-19. Sequenced: peripheral blood. CDR3 region: CASTPHGQPQHF. CDR3 sequence (DNA): TGTGCCAGCACCCCTCACGGTCAGCCCCAGCATTTT. Together with reference TRBV28 and TRBJ1-5, the CDR3 gives the full variable domain: DVKVTQSSRYLVKRTGEKVFLECVQDMDHENMFWYRQDPGLGLRLIYFSYDVKMKEKGDIPEGYSVSREKKERFSLILESASTNQTSMYLCASTPHGQPQHFGDGTRLSIL.